This TCR beta chain was recovered during a study of blood T cell repertoires in COVID-19. Whole-study context: PBMCs, B-cell-depleted T cells, or T cells provided the cDNA or gDNA that made up the material.

Libraries were prepared by immunoSEQ multiplex PCR; TCRdb keeps only in-frame clonotypes and omits some of them. Counted here are more than 400,000 clones, roughly 88% occurring once; the ten biggest clones make up approximately 3.4%. The CDR3 has 15 amino acids. Germline CDR1 is SGHDT and CDR2 is YYEEEE. Losses at the gene ends were 6 bases for V and 7 bases for J; bases not matched to a gene: 11. This TCR came from a human donor in a cohort sampled during active COVID-19. V gene TRBV5-6 combines with J gene TRBJ2-2, with 8 bases that match TRBD1. Input material: peripheral blood. CDR3 sequence (DNA): TGTGCCAGCAACCAGTTGACAGGGGAGAACGGGGAGCTGTTTTTT. This translates into CASNQLTGENGELFF.